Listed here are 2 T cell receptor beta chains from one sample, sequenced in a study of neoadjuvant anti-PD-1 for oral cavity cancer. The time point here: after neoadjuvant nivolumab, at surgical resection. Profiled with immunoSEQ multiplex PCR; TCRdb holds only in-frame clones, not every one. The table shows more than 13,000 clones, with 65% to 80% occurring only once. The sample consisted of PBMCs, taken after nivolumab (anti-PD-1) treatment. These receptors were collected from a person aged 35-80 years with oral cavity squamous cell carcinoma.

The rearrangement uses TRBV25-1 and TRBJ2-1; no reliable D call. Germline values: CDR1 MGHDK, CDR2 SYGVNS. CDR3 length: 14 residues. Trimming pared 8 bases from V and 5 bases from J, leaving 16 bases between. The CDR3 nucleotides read TGTGCCAGCGCGGCTTGGGCGGAAAACAATGAGCAGTTCTTC. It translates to CASAAWAENNEQFF.

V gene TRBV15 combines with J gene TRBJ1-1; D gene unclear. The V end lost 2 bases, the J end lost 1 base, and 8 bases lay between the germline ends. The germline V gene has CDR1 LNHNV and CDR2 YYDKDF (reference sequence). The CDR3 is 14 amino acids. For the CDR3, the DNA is TGTGCCACCAGCAGACGACCCCGGAACACTGAAGCTTTCTTT. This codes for CATSRRPRNTEAFF. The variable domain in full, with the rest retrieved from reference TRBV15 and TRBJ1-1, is DAMVIQNPRYQVTQFGKPVTLSCSQTLNHNVMYWYQQKSSQAPKLLFHYYDKDFNNEADTPDNFQSRRPNTSFCFLDIRSPGLGDTAMYLCATSRRPRNTEAFFGQGTRLTVV.